The T cell receptor (beta chain) described here comes from a study of technical replicates of blood from a few donors. Sequencing used immunoSEQ multiplex PCR; TCRdb keeps in-frame clones, though not all of them. This table holds roughly 15,000 clones, approximately 78% found once. Specimen: PBMCs. The clonotype originates from a human donor in good health.

Written as DNA, the CDR3 is TGCGCCAGCAGCTTACGAGCGGGAGACATTCAGTACTTC. Translating it yields CASSLRAGDIQYF. The chain combines TRBV5-1 with TRBJ2-4; the match to TRBD2 covers 8 bases. V lost 2 bases to trimming and J lost 8 bases; unmatched junction nucleotides: 3. Germline loops: CDR1 SGHRS, CDR2 YFSETQ. The CDR3 has 13 residues.